This TCR beta chain appears in the sequencing data of a study of identifying expanded T cells in peripheral blood. This clone was picked up one time. Per germline, CDR1 SGHTA and CDR2 FQGNSA. CDR3 length equals 14 residues. V gave up 4 bases and J gave up 6 bases; unmatched junction bases: 5. Assay: immunoSEQ multiplex PCR; the TCRdb copy retains only in-frame clones and omits some. There are about 91,000 clones in the sample; almost 90% occur only once, and around 4.3% lies in the top ten. The chain recombines TRBV7-2 with TRBJ2-1, with 8 nucleotides matching TRBD2. The origin of this receptor is a person aged 18 to 75 in good health. The sample was blood. CDR3 in DNA: TGTGCCAGCAGCTCACACGGGGGGGCCAATGAGCAGTTCTTC. Encoded protein: CASSSHGGANEQFF.